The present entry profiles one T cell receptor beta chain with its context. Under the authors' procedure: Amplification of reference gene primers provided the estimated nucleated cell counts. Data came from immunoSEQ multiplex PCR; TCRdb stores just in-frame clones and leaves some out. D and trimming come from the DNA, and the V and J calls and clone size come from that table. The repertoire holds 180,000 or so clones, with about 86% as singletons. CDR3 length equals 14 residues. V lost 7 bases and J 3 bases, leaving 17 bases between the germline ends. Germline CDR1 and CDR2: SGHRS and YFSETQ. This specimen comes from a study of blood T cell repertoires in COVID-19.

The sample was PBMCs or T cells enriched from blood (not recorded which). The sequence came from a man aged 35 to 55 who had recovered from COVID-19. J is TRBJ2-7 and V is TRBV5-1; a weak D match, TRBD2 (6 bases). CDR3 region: CASDPGAFLYEQYF. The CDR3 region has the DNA TGCGCCAGCGACCCGGGAGCCTTCCTCTACGAGCAGTACTTC.